Ten or more counts support the clone carrying this T cell receptor beta chain. Its antigen is not identified. The CDR3 sequence is 13 residues long. V was pared by 1 base and J by 2 bases, with 4 bases between. The data were obtained in a study of T cells in Graves' hyperthyroidism and ophthalmopathy. Disease duration under 2 months; hyperthyroidism patients were aged 18 to 65. Researchers barred patients who had uncontrolled infection, other autoimmune disease, pregnancy or lactation. Used for diagnoses were clinical symptoms, serum thyroxine and TRAb, thyroid ultrasound and orbital computed tomography. The study, taken as a whole, reports: In the blood, most expanded thyroid clonotypes above 0.001 appeared as well.

RNA transcripts yielded amplified TCR beta CDR3 regions. With the HTBI primer set, the TCR CDR3 went through a first round of RT-PCR. TCRdb re-called the multiplex PCR reads through MiXCR, storing one row per CDR3 protein. This table holds 300,000 to 450,000 distinct CDR3 sequences, about 15% found once. The specimen was blood. The rearrangement joins TRBV12-3 or TRBV12-4 to TRBJ2-3, with D uncertain. The clonotype was recovered from a woman aged 55-75 years with Graves' hyperthyroidism. As DNA, the CDR3 is TGTGCCAGCAGTTTAGGAATCACAGATACGCAGTATTTT. It specifies CASSLGITDTQYF.